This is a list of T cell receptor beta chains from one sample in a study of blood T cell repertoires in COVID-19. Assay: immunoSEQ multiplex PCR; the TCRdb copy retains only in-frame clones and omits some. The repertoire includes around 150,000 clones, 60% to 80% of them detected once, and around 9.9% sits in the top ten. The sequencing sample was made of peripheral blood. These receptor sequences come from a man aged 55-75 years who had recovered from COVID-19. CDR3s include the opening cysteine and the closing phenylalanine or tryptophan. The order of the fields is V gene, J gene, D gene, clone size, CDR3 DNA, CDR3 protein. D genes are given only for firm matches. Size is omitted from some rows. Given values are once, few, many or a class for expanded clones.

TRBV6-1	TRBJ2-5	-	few	TGTGCCAGCAGTGAAATAGGACAGCTCCAAGAGACCCAGTACTTC	CASSEIGQLQETQYF
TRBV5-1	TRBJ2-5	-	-	TGCGCCAGCAGCCCGGCGGGATTTCAAGAGACCCAGTACTTC	CASSPAGFQETQYF
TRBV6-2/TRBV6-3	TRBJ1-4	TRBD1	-	TGTGCCAGCAGTTACTCAGCGGGACAGGTATACGAAAAACTGTTTTTT	CASSYSAGQVYEKLFF
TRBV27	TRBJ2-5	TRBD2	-	TGTGCCACCAGACCCTTAGCGGGGGGAACCGAGACCCAGTACTTC	CATRPLAGGTETQYF
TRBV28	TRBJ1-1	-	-	TGTGCCAGCAGTTACCCCCCGGGTAACACTGAAGCTTTCTTT	CASSYPPGNTEAFF
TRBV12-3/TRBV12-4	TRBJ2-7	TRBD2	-	TGTGCCAGCAGTTTAGGGGGGGGCGAGCAGTACTTC	CASSLGGGEQYF
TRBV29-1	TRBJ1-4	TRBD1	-	TGCAGCGTTCGACAGGGAGTGGGTGAAAAACTGTTTTTT	CSVRQGVGEKLFF
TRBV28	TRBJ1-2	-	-	TGTGCCAGCAGTGGCTCCCCTAACTATGGCTACACCTTC	CASSGSPNYGYTF
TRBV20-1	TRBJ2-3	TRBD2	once	TGCAGTGCTAGTCTGGATCTAGCGGGGTCGCCAGACACAGATACGCAGTATTTT	CSASLDLAGSPDTDTQYF
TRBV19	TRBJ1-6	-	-	TGTGCCAGTAGCGCAGCACAGGGTTTTAGTACACCCCTCCACTTT	CASSAAQGFSTPLHF
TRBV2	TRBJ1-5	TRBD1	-	TGTGCCAGCACCTCAGGGGGAGGTCAGCCCCAGCATTTT	CASTSGGGQPQHF
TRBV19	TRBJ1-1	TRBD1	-	TGTGCCAGTAGTTGGGGACAGGGAAACACTGAAGCTTTCTTT	CASSWGQGNTEAFF
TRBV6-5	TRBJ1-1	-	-	TGTGCCAGCAGTTACTCCGGGACACATGAAGCTTTCTTT	CASSYSGTHEAFF
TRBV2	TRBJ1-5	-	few	TGTGCCAGCAGTGAAGGACTGGTAAATCAGCCCCAGCATTTT	CASSEGLVNQPQHF
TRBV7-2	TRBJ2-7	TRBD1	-	TGTGCCAGCAGCTTAAAGGCAGGGGGCGCCTACGAGCAGTACTTC	CASSLKAGGAYEQYF
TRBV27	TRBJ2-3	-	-	TGTGCCAGCGCTGGGACATCGGGCTCTAGCACAGATACGCAGTATTTT	CASAGTSGSSTDTQYF